This entry lists 10 T cell receptor beta chains sequenced from one sample in a study of regulatory T cells in long-lasting Graves disease. Investigators prepared the TCR beta libraries by applying iRepertoire HTBI primers and Arm-PCR of CDR3 regions. MiXCR, run by TCRdb on the multiplex PCR reads, gives a single entry per CDR3 protein. The repertoire holds 450,000 or so distinct CDR3 sequences, around 20% seen once, with under 9% in the top ten. Time point noted: persistent/refractory GD, antithyroid drugs over 5 years with positive TRAb. Construction of the TCR library relied on RNA isolated from PBMCs. Sequenced material: peripheral blood mononuclear cells (PBMCs), taken when the disease was refractory, from a patient treated with antithyroid drugs. The source of these receptors is a female donor with Graves disease.

This clonotype was found many times. The chain couples TRBV28 to TRBJ2-2; 10 bases line up with TRBD1. V was pared by 5 bases and J by 4 bases, with 10 bases of the junction left unmatched. This CDR3 is 17 amino acids long. The germline gives CDR1 MDHEN, CDR2 SYDVKM. For the CDR3, the DNA is TGTGCCAGCAGTCCCCCCCCGGGGACAGGGGTCACCGGGGAGCTGTTTTTT. Protein product: CASSPPPGTGVTGELFF.

This clonotype was recorded a few times. This chain uses TRBV3-1 with TRBJ2-7; D unclear. The CDR3 contains 13 residues. The V end lost 4 bases, the J end lost 2 bases, and 9 bases lay between the germline ends. CDR1 and CDR2 from the germline V gene are LGHDT and YNNKEL (reference sequence). CDR3 region: CASSPQITYEQYF. CDR3 in DNA: TGTGCCAGCAGCCCGCAGATAACCTACGAGCAGTACTTC.

This chain links TRBV2 with TRBJ2-3, with D uncertain. The CDR3 runs to 14 residues. The V gene's germline CDR1 is SNHLY and CDR2 FYNNEI. Trimming took off 6 bases at V and 2 bases at J, with 12 bases between the two ends. The CDR3 DNA is TGTGCCAGCAGCCCAGCTGAGCCCACAGATACGCAGTATTTT. It translates to CASSPAEPTDTQYF. Full variable domain (outside the CDR3, taken from reference TRBV2 and TRBJ2-3): EPEVTQTPSHQVTQMGQEVILRCVPISNHLYFYWYRQILGQKVEFLVSFYNNEISEKSEIFDDQFSVERPDGSNFTLKIRSTKLEDSAMYFCASSPAEPTDTQYFGPGTRLTVL.

CDR3 in DNA: TGTGCCAGCAGTGAACCCTCAGGGGGCTCCTACAATGAGCAGTACTTC. Translation gives CASSEPSGGSYNEQYF. This chain uses TRBV2 with TRBJ2-5; 8 nucleotides align to TRBD1. This CDR3 is built from 16 residues. V lost 2 bases to trimming and J lost 11 bases; unmatched junction nucleotides: 16. The germline CDR1 and CDR2 sequences are SNHLY and FYNNEI.

This clonotype was picked up many times. This chain joins TRBV7-9 and TRBJ2-2; 7 bases map to TRBD1. J gave up 0 bases and V 4 bases, and 5 bases lay outside the gene matches. CDR1 SEHNR and CDR2 FQNEAQ come from the germline V gene (reference sequence). The CDR3 is 16 amino acids. The CDR3 spells CASSSRDRANTGELFF. The DNA for the CDR3 is TGTGCCAGCAGCTCCAGGGACAGAGCGAACACCGGGGAGCTGTTTTTT.

This clonotype was recorded a few times. The CDR3 nucleotides read TGTGCCAGTAACCCAATCAGGGAATCTGGGGCCAACGTCCTGACTTTC. This encodes CASNPIRESGANVLTF. V usage is TRBV19 and J usage is TRBJ2-6, with D tentatively TRBD1 (5 bases). Germline V gives CDR1 LNHDA, CDR2 SQIVND (reference sequence). CDR3 length: 16 amino acids. The V gene lost 7 bases and the J gene lost 1 base, with 14 bases spanning the gap.

The table lists this clonotype with a few counts. This rearrangement joins TRBV13 to TRBJ2-2; the match to TRBD1 covers 9 bases. The CDR3 sequence is 15 residues long. Germline loops: CDR1 PRHDT, CDR2 FYEKMQ (reference sequence). The V gene end was trimmed by 4 bases and the J gene end by 7 bases; junction bases not matched to a gene: 7. CDR3 bases: TGTGCCAGCAGCTCCCGGGACAGGGACAGCGGGGAGCTGTTTTTT. This gives the protein CASSSRDRDSGELFF.

As regards this clonotype: It may be a read error: a sequence one base away is much more abundant. The CDR3 ends on some other residue instead of the conserved phenylalanine or tryptophan, so this is likely a read error. It is unclear where the CDR3 begins or ends on the DNA, so no DNA is shown, and the CDR3 is as TCRdb lists it. CDR3 region: CASSEAPRTATPL. The rearrangement uses TRBV2 and TRBJ2-7; no DNA check was done on the table's D call, TRBD2. The CDR3 is 13 residues long, counting both termini. Germline values: CDR1 SNHLY, CDR2 FYNNEI.

For this clonotype: This CDR3 fails to terminate in the conserved phenylalanine or tryptophan, so it likely reflects a read error. The chain couples TRBV29-1 to TRBJ2-2, with TRBD2 matching over 13 bases. Trimming cost V 8 bases and J 7 bases; bases outside gene matches: 7. Germline CDR1 is SQVTM and CDR2 is ANQGSEA. CDR3 length: 14 amino acids. The CDR3, as DNA: TGCAGCACTACTAGCGGGGGGGGGTACGGGGAGCTGTTTCTT. Its translation is CSTTSGGGYGELFL.

This clonotype occurred many times. J is TRBJ2-5 and V is TRBV28, with 11 bases identical to TRBD2. Germline V CDR1 and CDR2: MDHEN, SYDVKM. The CDR3 has 17 residues. V shed 3 bases and J 4 bases; nucleotides not matched to a gene: 10. CDR3 nucleotide sequence: TGTGCCAGCAGTTTTTTAAGGCTAGCGGGAGGTACAGAGACCCAGTACTTC. It codes for CASSFLRLAGGTETQYF.